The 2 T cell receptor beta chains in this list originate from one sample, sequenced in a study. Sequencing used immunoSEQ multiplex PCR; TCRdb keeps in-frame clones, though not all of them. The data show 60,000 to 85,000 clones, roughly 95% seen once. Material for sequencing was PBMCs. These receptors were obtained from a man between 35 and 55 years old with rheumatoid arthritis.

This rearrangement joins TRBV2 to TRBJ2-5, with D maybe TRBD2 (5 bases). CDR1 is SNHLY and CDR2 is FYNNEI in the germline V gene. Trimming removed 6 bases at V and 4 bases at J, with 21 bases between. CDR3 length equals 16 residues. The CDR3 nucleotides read TGTGCCAGCAGAGACCCCGGGCCTGGGAGAGGAGAGACCCAGTACTTC. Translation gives CASRDPGPGRGETQYF.

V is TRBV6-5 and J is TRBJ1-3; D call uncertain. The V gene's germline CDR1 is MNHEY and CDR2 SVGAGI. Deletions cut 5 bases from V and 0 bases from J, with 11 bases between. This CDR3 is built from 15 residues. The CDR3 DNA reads TGTGCCAGCAGTCCGGACCGGTACTCTGGAAACACCATATATTTT. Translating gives CASSPDRYSGNTIYF.